These 8 T cell receptor beta chains originate from one sample sequenced in a study of regulatory T cells in long-lasting Graves disease. Time point specified: newly diagnosed GD, antithyroid drugs for less than 3 months. The TCR library was prepared using RNA isolated from PBMCs. The authors built TCR beta libraries using iRepertoire HTBI primers and Arm-PCR of CDR3 regions. TCRdb used MiXCR to reprocess the multiplex PCR reads, holding one entry per CDR3 protein. The sample yields approximately 210,000 distinct CDR3 sequences, approximately 20% seen once. Here the sequenced sample was peripheral blood mononuclear cells (PBMCs), taken at new diagnosis, from a patient treated with antithyroid drugs. The receptors stem from a female donor with Graves disease.

At least ten counts were recorded for this clonotype. The chain recombines TRBV12-3 or TRBV12-4 with TRBJ1-5, with TRBD1 identical over 7 bases. J lost 1 base, V lost 6 bases, and 9 bases had no gene match. The CDR3 has 16 amino acids. The CDR3 reads CASSPQGGMSNQPQHF. CDR3 DNA: TGTGCCAGCAGCCCGCAGGGGGGGATGAGCAATCAGCCCCAGCATTTT.

This clonotype showed up many times. V gene TRBV20-1 combines with J gene TRBJ1-3; D is undetermined. The CDR3 has 14 residues. V lost 1 base and J 2 bases, leaving 9 bases between the germline ends. Per germline, CDR1 DFQATT and CDR2 SNEGSKA (reference sequence). Here the CDR3 DNA reads TGCAGTGCTAGAGTCAGTGGAGCTGGAAACACCATATATTTT. Translated, it gives CSARVSGAGNTIYF.

This clonotype was recorded a few times. This may come from a read error, since a much larger clone is one base off. A read error is likely, as this CDR3 ends without the conserved phenylalanine or tryptophan. The chain uses TRBV19 and TRBJ2-5, with D tentatively TRBD2 (5 bases). The CDR3 covers 11 residues. Germline CDR1 is LNHDA and CDR2 is SQIVND (reference sequence). Trimming stripped 5 bases from V and 5 bases from J, with 6 bases between. Here the CDR3 reads CASSWRETQYL. CDR3 in DNA: TGTGCCAGTAGTTGGAGGGAGACCCAGTACCTC.

This clonotype was found a few times. The rearrangement links TRBV6-1 to TRBJ2-1, with D unresolved. Germline-derived CDR1 and CDR2 are MNHNS and SASEGT. The CDR3 totals 11 residues. Trimming removed 7 bases from V and 1 base from J, with 2 bases in between. As DNA, the CDR3 is TGTGCCAGCAAGTCCTACAATGAGCAGTTCTTC. Amino acid sequence: CASKSYNEQFF.

This clonotype showed up many times. The chain couples TRBV5-6 to TRBJ2-7; D is unresolved. V dropped 3 bases and J dropped 2 bases, with 12 bases sitting between them. The CDR3 is 14 amino acids. Germline CDR1 and CDR2: SGHDT and YYEEEE. CDR3 DNA: TGTGCCAGCAGCTCCTTTCCACGCCCCTACGAGCAGTACTTC. Its translation is CASSSFPRPYEQYF.

This clonotype was counted many times. The CDR3 here is CSAIRDTHNTDTQYF. For the CDR3, the DNA is TGCAGTGCAATCCGGGACACCCACAACACAGATACGCAGTATTTT. V gene TRBV20-1 combines with J gene TRBJ2-3; a possible D gene is TRBD1 (6 bases). V lost 6 bases to trimming and J lost 2 bases, with 18 bases between them. The CDR3 loop spans 15 amino acids. Germline-derived CDR1 and CDR2 are DFQATT and SNEGSKA (reference sequence).

This clonotype was seen ten or more times. The CDR3 loop is CSARGSVAGVQETQYF. The CDR3 bases are TGCAGTGCTAGAGGATCGGTAGCGGGAGTCCAAGAGACCCAGTACTTC. The rearrangement uses TRBV20-1 and TRBJ2-5; 9 bases align to TRBD2. Germline V gene sequence: CDR1 DFQATT, CDR2 SNEGSKA (reference sequence). The V segment lost 1 base and the J segment 1 base; nucleotides outside the gene matches: 7. CDR3 length: 16 residues.

At least ten counts were recorded for this clonotype. The chain carries TRBV2 and TRBJ2-3, with D uncertain. The CDR3 covers 15 residues. Looked up from germline, CDR1 is SNHLY and CDR2 is FYNNEI. V was cut by 5 bases and J by 2 bases, with 14 bases left in between. CDR3: CASSLNPYITDTQYF. CDR3 nucleotide sequence: TGTGCCAGCAGTCTCAACCCCTACATCACAGATACGCAGTATTTT.